The present T cell receptor beta chain was sequenced within a study of CD8 T cells in ankylosing spondylitis. Study-wide results and limits: Apparently characteristic of ankylosing spondylitis blood was a TCR beta motif (about 8 highly homologous variants).

As for this clonotype: Its antigen is undetermined.

This CDR3 region has 16 residues. The V end was cut by 1 base, the J end by 5 bases, with 17 bases between. By quantitative 5'-RACE with molecular barcodes, the TCR beta libraries were made. TCRdb reanalysed the 5' RACE reads using MiXCR and keeps one entry per CDR3 protein. Seen here are around 250,000 distinct CDR3 sequences, more than 25% observed once, and the top ten hold roughly 4.2%. This chain uses TRBV12-3 or TRBV12-4 with TRBJ1-2, with D possibly being TRBD1 (6 bases). The TCR comes from a male donor with ankylosing spondylitis or in good health (not recorded which). The sample comprised blood, either unsorted or a sorted T cell fraction (not recorded which). CDR3 nucleotides: TGTGCCAGCAGTTTAGAACAGGGCCTGACTTCGTATGGCTACACCTTC. Translating gives CASSLEQGLTSYGYTF.